This T cell receptor beta chain was profiled in a study of T cells after yellow fever vaccination (dated by TCRdb to the late 2010s). For the wider study: The SMART-Seq v4 Ultra Low Input RNA kit was used to prepare libraries from fractions with low cell numbers. To follow T-cell clones before and after both primary and booster YFV17D yellow fever vaccination, bulk TCR alpha and beta repertoires underwent longitudinal sequencing. Two healthy male donors, one aged 18 to 30 and one aged 30 to 40 years, were included in the cohort. Bulk PBMC replicates and cell subsets were isolated from blood drawn at multiple timepoints before and after both primary and secondary immunization.

The CDR3, cysteine through phenylalanine, is 12 amino acids long. The entry retains the CDR3 DNA only, 36 bases that are in frame from base 1. V is shortened by 3 bases, J by 2 bases, and the region joining them spans 6 bases. CDR1 and CDR2 (DFQATT, SNEGSKA) derive from the germline V gene (reference sequence). The treatment or condition label of this sample denotes: live attenuated yellow fever vaccine strain. At each blood-draw timepoint, two biological replicates of bulk PBMCs were collected. PBMCs were isolated from peripheral blood using a standard Ficoll-Paque protocol. RNA was extracted with TriZol from bulk PBMCs, CD4 and CD8 fractions, and dextramer-positive and dextramer-negative fractions. Instrument on record: Illumina NovaSeq 6000. TCR cDNA was synthesized by 5'RACE template switching, which introduced a universal primer site and unique molecular identifiers. Priming of cDNA synthesis was performed from both the TCR alpha and TCR beta constant segments. Library amplification involved two PCR steps, and the second step added sample barcodes and sequencing adapters. Libraries were sequenced on Illumina HiSeq 2500 (2x100 bp) or NovaSeq (2x150 bp). Processing in the source paper ran as follows. MIGEC was used to demultiplex reads and collapse the reads into UMI consensus sequences, and MiXCR was used for V(D)J alignment. Vaccine-responding clonotypes were defined with edgeR using replicate PBMC samples, requiring FDR below 0.01 and a log2 fold change above 5 up to day 15. CD4 or CD8 identity was assigned to each bulk clonotype according to whether the clonotype was present at higher abundance in the sequenced CD4 repertoire or the sequenced CD8 repertoire. TCRdb reworked the public reads: Q25 trimming with fastp, MiXCR clone assembly, productive beta chains retained. CDR3 protein sequences are deduplicated, and each keeps its most common genes and DNA. The V and J calls and clone size come from TCRdb's table, not from the authors' own analysis. In this sample the table shows hundreds of thousands of distinct CDR3 sequences, about 3.5% of which occur a single time. Of the sample, around 24% is held by the ten largest clones.

This clonotype was counted at least ten times. Its target antigen remains unknown. Per-nucleotide qualities are absent, and no much larger clonotype sits a single base away. Overall study outcomes, separate from this receptor: A small share of clonotypes was detected in both CD4 and CD8 compartments, with the overlap likely arising from convergent recombination. Because abundant contaminating clonotypes from the bulk population could be contained in FACS-sorted repertoires, computational filtering was required. Because the study included only a couple of donors, the extent to which the findings can be generalized is limited. Compared with the primary T-cell response, the secondary T-cell response was weaker but faster, peaking on day 5 rather than day 15. After the booster, most of the clones that had expanded following primary vaccination were detected again (roughly 96% of CD4 and around 90% of CD8), which suggests that memory was broadly maintained.

The input for sequencing was PBMCs, taken on the day of the yellow fever booster vaccination. The V and J segments used are TRBV20-1 and TRBJ2-3, with the D gene uncertain. The clonotype comes from a man in his late teens or twenties who received the YFV17D yellow fever vaccine. In nucleotides, the sequence is TGCAGTGCTAGCTTTGCCACAGATACGCAGTATTTT. Translated, this gives CSASFATDTQYF.